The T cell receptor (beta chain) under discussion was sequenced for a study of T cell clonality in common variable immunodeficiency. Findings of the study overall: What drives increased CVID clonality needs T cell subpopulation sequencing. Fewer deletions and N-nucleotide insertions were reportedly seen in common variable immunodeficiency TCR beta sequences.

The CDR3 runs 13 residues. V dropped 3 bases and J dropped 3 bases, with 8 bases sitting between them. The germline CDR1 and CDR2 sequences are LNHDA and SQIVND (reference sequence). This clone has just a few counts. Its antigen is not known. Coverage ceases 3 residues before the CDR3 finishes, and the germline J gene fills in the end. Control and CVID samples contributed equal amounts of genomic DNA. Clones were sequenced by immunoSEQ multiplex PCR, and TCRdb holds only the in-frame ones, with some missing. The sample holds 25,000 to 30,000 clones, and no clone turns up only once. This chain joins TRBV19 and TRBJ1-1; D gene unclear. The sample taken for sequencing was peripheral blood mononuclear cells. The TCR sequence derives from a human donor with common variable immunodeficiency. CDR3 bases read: TGTGCCAGTAGTATGGCCCGGGACACTGAA. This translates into CASSMARDTE. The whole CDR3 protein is CASSMARDTEAFF.